The T cell receptor beta chain described here comes from a study of T cells in localized non-small cell lung cancer. Some clones are missing from TCRdb's copy, which holds only in-frame ones; the method was immunoSEQ multiplex PCR. This table holds some 25,000 clones, around 87% found once. The length of the CDR3 is 14 residues. Germline V gives CDR1 SGHNT, CDR2 YENEEA. V was cut by 5 bases and J by 2 bases, with 10 bases left in between. The table lists this clone with a count of one. The J gene is TRBJ1-3, the V gene TRBV11-3; no reliable D call. Source: peripheral blood, taken before any cancer treatment. The clonotype comes from a male donor older than 55 with stage II squamous cell lung carcinoma. CDR3 in amino acids: CASSPRGPGNTIYF. The CDR3 DNA is TGTGCCAGCAGCCCAAGAGGTCCTGGAAACACCATATATTTT.